The clone carrying this TCR beta chain was seen more than once but under ten times. This sample was taken from a study of shared clonotypes between healthy human individuals. Assay: immunoSEQ multiplex PCR; the TCRdb copy retains only in-frame clones and omits some. The data contain approximately 2,000,000 clones, just over 90% of them singletons. Naive CD8 cells, CD45RO-negative and positively selected for CCR7, excluded terminally differentiated effector memory CD45RA+ cells. This clonotype was obtained from a man younger than 30 in good health. Some clones in this sample may be carry-over from other donors' samples. Sequencing used naive CD8+ T cells from PBMCs.

The CDR3 DNA follows: TGCAGCGTTGGACAGCTAGAAGCTTTCTTT. Amino acid sequence: CSVGQLEAFF. The rearrangement links TRBV29-1 to TRBJ1-1, with D perhaps TRBD1 (5 bases). Trimming cost V 4 bases and J 8 bases, with 8 bases left between them. CDR3 length: 10 amino acids. From germline, CDR1 is SQVTM and CDR2 ANQGSEA.